This T cell receptor beta chain was recovered during a study of brain T cells in children with intractable seizures (dated by TCRdb to 2020 to 2023). Regarding the research as a whole: Resected brain tissue from fewer than 60 pediatric epilepsy surgery cases was initially screened for immune gene transcripts with a NanoString immunology panel. Among the approximately 12 selected surgery cases, eight also had pre-surgery blood sequenced, leaving four with brain tissue only.

Germline trimming: 4 bases from V, 2 bases from J; junction bases outside gene matches: 4. The CDR3 starts with the cysteine, ends with the phenylalanine, and has 16 residues. Left in the record is the CDR3 DNA by itself, 48 bases read in frame from the first base. Reading the germline V gene gives CDR1 SGDLS and CDR2 YYNGEE. The immunoSEQ assay was applied to genomic DNA to generate the TCR beta chain sequences. The study's processing was this. CDR3 sequences that did not begin with the conserved framework cysteine at position 104 were removed manually. To get clonality, the normalized Shannon's Diversity Index was subtracted from one, giving values from 0 (maximal diversity) to 1 (oligoclonal). To check whether a given CDR3 had different frequencies in two samples, for example brain versus blood, chi-squared comparison-of-proportions tests were used. Public clonotypes were found through immuneACCESS searches, while the VDJdb browser was used to judge similarity to known antiviral clonotypes. The table was pulled from immuneACCESS by TCRdb, which kept in-frame rearrangements only. Such tables lose some clones; where checked, under half of the loss comes from unresolved V genes, and the rest has no known cause. V and J calls and clone size are copied from that table; D and trimming were computed from the DNA. The sample contains about 340,000 clones, about 93% of them found a single time. Approximately 5% of the sample comes from the top ten.

The study at large found these results: Because sequencing depth was different between pre-surgery and post-surgery blood, clones absent from the pre-surgery sample may reflect undersampling. Viral specificity was inferred solely from CDR3 sequence similarity, and the HCMV serostatus of the patients was not known.

Of note for this clone: Its antigen specificity is not known. Base qualities are not recorded, but no much larger clone differs from it by a single base.

In the paper's terms, the time point label means: blood from clinic visit 5 months post-surgery; TSC patient then seizure free. The surgery cases that showed the highest brain T cell transcript signatures were chosen for TCR beta chain sequencing of brain tissue, and of blood when it was available. Before surgery, the patients had been given at least one anti-epileptic drug. The TCR-sequenced patients were children whose drug-resistant epilepsy was caused by tuberous sclerosis complex, focal cortical dysplasia, Rasmussen encephalitis or hemimegalencephaly. Bulk genomic DNA was extracted from unsorted brain tissue and whole blood with the Monarch genomic DNA purification kit.

Here the sequenced sample was peripheral blood, taken roughly 5 months after surgery. In this chain, TRBV9 is recombined with TRBJ2-1; 12 central nucleotides agree with TRBD2. The source of this sequence is a boy in the first two years of life with tuberous sclerosis and intractable seizures. Read as DNA, the sequence is TGTGCCAGCAGCCCCCGGACTAGCGGGACCTACAATGAGCAGTTCTTC. This sequence encodes CASSPRTSGTYNEQFF.